Shown below are 18 T cell receptor beta chains from a single sample sequenced in a study of blood T cell dynamics during melanoma immunotherapy. This sample's time point: pre-treatment baseline. Assay: immunoSEQ multiplex PCR; the TCRdb copy retains only in-frame clones and omits some. The sample holds around 20,000 clones, 85% to 90% seen once. The sequencing used blood, collected from a patient treated with checkpoint blockade. These TCRs come from a human donor with melanoma.

This clone was counted once. The genes are TRBV6-5 and TRBJ2-7; D is unclear. V dropped 4 bases and J dropped 2 bases, with 12 bases sitting between them. The CDR3 has 14 residues. The germline V gene encodes CDR1 MNHEY and CDR2 SVGAGI. The CDR3 loop is CASSSTALAYEQYF. The CDR3 DNA sequence: TGTGCCAGCAGTTCCACTGCCCTAGCCTACGAGCAGTACTTC.

The chain joins TRBV7-6 to TRBJ2-3; D remains unclear. The CDR3 has 15 residues. The V gene lost 5 bases and the J gene lost 1 base, with 13 bases spanning the gap. Germline assignment: CDR1 SGHVS and CDR2 FNYEAQ. CDR3 bases: TGTGCCAGCAGCGTAGGAATTGGGGGCACAGATACGCAGTATTTT. As protein: CASSVGIGGTDTQYF.

This chain joins TRBV9 and TRBJ2-3; D may correspond to TRBD1 or TRBD2 (7 bases each). CDR1 and CDR2 (germline): SGDLS, YYNGEE. The CDR3 runs 14 residues. Trimming removed 3 bases from V and 4 bases from J, with 12 bases in between. The CDR3 loop reads CASSAGGGPDTQYF. The CDR3 DNA sequence: TGTGCCAGCAGCGCAGGGGGGGGCCCAGATACGCAGTATTTT.

The chain recombines TRBV30 with TRBJ2-5, with D possibly being TRBD2 (5 bases). Germline V gene data show CDR1 as GTSNPN and CDR2 as SVGIG (reference sequence). The CDR3 loop spans 13 amino acids. With 2 bases removed from V and 3 bases from J, the gap between germline ends came to 10 bases. The CDR3 region has the DNA TGTGCCTGGAGTTCGGAGGCGAAAGAGACCCAGTACTTC. As protein: CAWSSEAKETQYF.

The CDR3 DNA reads as TGTGCCAGCAGCCGGCCCGGGACGGACCACACCGGGGAGCTGTTTTTT. The encoded protein is CASSRPGTDHTGELFF. The chain has TRBV6-6 and TRBJ2-2, with D perhaps TRBD1 or TRBD2 (5 bases each). The CDR3 extends over 16 amino acids. Germline CDR1 and CDR2: MNHNY and SVGAGI (reference sequence). Trimming took 6 bases from V and 3 from J, leaving 17 bases between them.

V is TRBV6-5 and J is TRBJ1-1; 7 bases are a match to TRBD1. The CDR3 covers 14 residues. Germline values: CDR1 MNHEY, CDR2 SVGAGI. V lost 8 bases and J lost 1; bases outside the gene matches: 7. This chain's CDR3 is CASAGTATNTEAFF. The DNA of the CDR3 is TGTGCCAGCGCGGGGACAGCTACGAACACTGAAGCTTTCTTT.

The CDR3 DNA reads as TGTGCCTTCCTACCTGGGGCTAGCGGGAGCTCTGAGCAGTTCTTC. It yields the protein CAFLPGASGSSEQFF. The rearrangement joins TRBV30 to TRBJ2-1, with 10 bases lining up with TRBD2. In germline, CDR1 is GTSNPN, CDR2 SVGIG (reference sequence). The CDR3 loop spans 15 amino acids. After removal of 7 bases from V and 9 bases from J, the junction contained 15 bases not matched to a gene.

The gene calls are TRBV7-6 and TRBJ2-5; TRBD1 matches 7 bases. Looked up from germline, CDR1 is SGHVS and CDR2 is FNYEAQ. Trimming cost V 1 base and J 2 bases; bases outside gene matches: 7. The CDR3 covers 16 residues. The CDR3 region has the DNA TGTGCCAGCAGCTTAGGAGGGGGCCAACCTCAAGAGACCCAGTACTTC. This codes for CASSLGGGQPQETQYF.

The table lists this clone with a few counts. The V and J genes are TRBV28 and TRBJ1-1, with no clear D. This CDR3 spans 13 amino acids. Germline-derived CDR1 and CDR2 are MDHEN and SYDVKM. Trimming cost V 6 bases and J 2 bases, with 10 bases left between them. The CDR3 is CASSIGDNTEAFF. The CDR3 DNA is TGTGCCAGCAGCATCGGGGATAACACTGAAGCTTTCTTT.

The chain links TRBV5-4 to TRBJ1-1; tentative D call: TRBD1 (6 bases). Trimming took off 4 bases at V and 1 base at J, with 11 bases between the two ends. Germline CDR1 SGHNT, CDR2 YYREEE (reference sequence). CDR3 length equals 14 residues. The CDR3 reads CASSPGQKNTEAFF. The DNA for the CDR3 is TGTGCCAGCAGCCCAGGACAGAAGAACACTGAAGCTTTCTTT.

V is TRBV7-3 and J is TRBJ1-6; a possible D gene is TRBD1 (6 bases). The CDR3 spans 16 residues. Germline V gives CDR1 SGHTA, CDR2 FQGTGA. The ends were cut back, 0 bases at V and 6 bases at J, with 12 bases in the middle. CDR3 amino acids: CASSLTATGSNSPLHF. The DNA of the CDR3 is TGTGCCAGCAGCTTAACGGCTACAGGGTCTAATTCACCCCTCCACTTT.

This clone was recorded once. V and J are TRBV10-3 and TRBJ2-1; 9 nucleotides match TRBD1. The length of the CDR3 is 16 residues. Germline V gene sequence: CDR1 ENHRY, CDR2 SYGVKD. J was trimmed by 4 bases and V by 4 bases; bases with no gene match: 8. CDR3 in amino acids: CAISGTTGGSYNEQFF. The CDR3 region has the DNA TGTGCCATCAGTGGGACCACAGGGGGCTCGTACAATGAGCAGTTCTTC.

The rearrangement joins TRBV10-3 to TRBJ2-7; 8 bases are shared with TRBD1. The ends lost 4 bases at V and 3 bases at J; junction bases unmatched: 5. The CDR3 contains 14 residues. CDR1 and CDR2 (germline): ENHRY, SYGVKD. The CDR3 here is CAISGQGSHYEQYF. Written as DNA, the CDR3 is TGTGCCATCAGTGGACAGGGGTCTCACTACGAGCAGTACTTC.

The rearrangement uses TRBV12-1 and TRBJ2-7; whether TRBD2, the table's D call, matches the DNA was not checked. TRBV12-1 is given as a pseudogene. The CDR3 extends over 14 amino acids. CDR3 nucleotide sequence: TGTGCCAGCAGCTGGACTAGCGGGAGAGCCGAGCAGTACTTC. This gives the protein CASSWTSGRAEQYF.

This chain joins TRBV28 and TRBJ2-2, with 8 bases aligning to TRBD2. The J segment lost 4 bases and the V segment lost 9 bases, leaving 13 bases of the junction unmatched. From germline, CDR1 is MDHEN and CDR2 SYDVKM. The CDR3 covers 16 residues. The CDR3 DNA reads as TGTGCCAGTCGGCCTACTAGCGGAATCTCCACCGGGGAGCTGTTTTTT. Translating it yields CASRPTSGISTGELFF.

This clone was recorded a few times. This chain connects TRBV27 to TRBJ1-5; 7 bases are shared with TRBD1. The CDR3 is 16 amino acids. Germline V CDR1 and CDR2: MNHEY, SMNVEV (reference sequence). V lost 9 bases, J lost 3 bases, and 14 bases stayed unmatched. The CDR3 DNA sequence: TGTGCCAGTCCGCCCCCTTCTGACAGGGACAATCAGCCCCAGCATTTT. This translates into CASPPPSDRDNQPQHF.

The chain joins TRBV9 to TRBJ2-3; 7 bases match TRBD2. Germline CDR1 and CDR2: SGDLS and YYNGEE. Germline trimming cut 0 bases from V and 2 bases from J; bases unmatched to any gene: 3. This CDR3 has 15 residues. CDR3 sequence: CASSVGGGHTDTQYF. In DNA, the CDR3 is TGTGCCAGCAGCGTAGGCGGGGGTCACACAGATACGCAGTATTTT.

V gene TRBV6-1 combines with J gene TRBJ1-1, with D unclear. The V and J ends lost 0 bases and 11 bases respectively, with 13 bases between them. The CDR3 runs to 13 residues. Germline V gives CDR1 MNHNS, CDR2 SASEGT. CDR3 sequence: CASSEAPGRVAFF. In DNA, the CDR3 is TGTGCCAGCAGTGAAGCGCCTGGCCGAGTGGCTTTCTTT.